The clone carrying this TCR beta chain was picked up many times. Its antigen is not known. CDR3 length: 12 amino acids. CDR1 DFQATT and CDR2 SNEGSKA come from the germline V gene (reference sequence). V lost 5 bases to trimming and J lost 8 bases; unmatched junction nucleotides: 3. This specimen belongs to a study of CD8 T cells in ankylosing spondylitis. By quantitative 5'-RACE with molecular barcodes, the TCR beta libraries were made. TCRdb reanalysed the 5' RACE reads using MiXCR and keeps one entry per CDR3 protein. The profile covers 200,000 to 300,000 distinct CDR3 sequences, with about 10% appearing a single time and 5.5% to 8% taken by the ten largest. Overall study findings and caveats: Within ankylosing spondylitis blood, a TCR beta motif made up of seven or eight highly homologous variants appeared to be characteristic. Reactive arthritis synovial fluid and blood were previously reported to contain some motif variants. The authors reported significant enrichment of disease-linked clones in matched ankylosing spondylitis synovial fluid.

What was sequenced was blood, either unsorted or a sorted T cell fraction (not recorded which). J is TRBJ1-5 and V is TRBV20-1, with TRBD1 matching over 10 bases. The TCR was taken from a male donor with ankylosing spondylitis or in good health (not recorded which). This chain's CDR3 is CSAGDRGEPQHF. In DNA form, the CDR3 reads TGCAGTGCTGGGGACAGGGGAGAGCCCCAGCATTTT.